The 28 T cell receptor beta chains below all came from one sample that was sequenced in a study of blood T cell repertoires in COVID-19. Data came from immunoSEQ multiplex PCR; TCRdb stores just in-frame clones and leaves some out. The sample shows about 27,000 clones, 83% of them seen only once. Material: peripheral blood. These receptors were taken from a man between 65 and 85 years old with active COVID-19.

The V gene is TRBV7-9, the J gene TRBJ2-3, with 8 positions matching TRBD1. V shed 6 bases, J shed 3 bases, and the junction held 5 bases outside the gene matches. The CDR3 runs 14 residues. Germline assignment: CDR1 SEHNR and CDR2 FQNEAQ (reference sequence). CDR3 bases: TGTGCCAGCAGGCTTCAGGGGGCGACAGATACGCAGTATTTT. Its protein product is CASRLQGATDTQYF.

The chain uses TRBV6-1 and TRBJ2-3; D call uncertain. V was pared by 3 bases and J by 3 bases, with 16 bases between. The germline V gene has CDR1 MNHNS and CDR2 SASEGT. CDR3 length equals 16 residues. The CDR3 reads CASSENPSKNTDTQYF. DNA of the CDR3: TGTGCCAGCAGTGAGAACCCGAGCAAGAATACAGATACGCAGTATTTT.

V and J are TRBV27 and TRBJ2-2, with 7 positions matching TRBD1. The CDR3 has 16 residues. Germline values: CDR1 MNHEY, CDR2 SMNVEV (reference sequence). V was clipped by 7 bases and J by 2 bases; unmatched bases: 10. Written as DNA, the CDR3 is TGTGCCAGCACCACCAGGGGGACGGTTAACACCGGGGAGCTGTTTTTT. It codes for CASTTRGTVNTGELFF.

The V and J genes are TRBV21-1 and TRBJ2-7; the table's D gene call, TRBD2, was not cross checked with the DNA. TRBV21-1 is a pseudogene segment. This CDR3 has 17 amino acids. DNA of the CDR3: TGTGCCAGCAGCAAAAAGGGGACCGGACTAGCGGTCTACGAGCAGTACTTC. Residues: CASSKKGTGLAVYEQYF.

This chain joins TRBV3-1 (or the pseudogene TRBV3-2) and TRBJ2-3; D possibly corresponds to TRBD1 (6 bases). V was pared by 4 bases and J by 6 bases, with 17 bases between. The CDR3 contains 15 residues. Germline CDR1 is LGHDT and CDR2 is YNNKEL (reference sequence). The CDR3 reads CASSPWGRLGDTQYF. CDR3 DNA: TGTGCCAGCAGCCCCTGGGGGCGGCTCGGGGATACGCAGTATTTT.

A single count supports this clone. This chain uses TRBV4-2 with TRBJ2-7; 10 bases fit TRBD2. Germline loops: CDR1 LGHNA, CDR2 YNFKEQ. Unmatched junction bases numbered 9, after V lost 4 bases and J lost 6 bases. The CDR3 consists of 15 residues. This CDR3 reads CASSPSGRISPEQYF. In DNA, the CDR3 is TGTGCCAGCAGCCCTAGCGGGAGAATTTCCCCCGAGCAGTACTTC.

This sequence joins TRBV15 and TRBJ2-1; D is possibly TRBD2 (5 bases). This CDR3 has 16 amino acids. Trimming cost V 1 base and J 6 bases, with 16 bases left between them. CDR1 is LNHNV and CDR2 is YYDKDF in the germline V gene (reference sequence). The CDR3 protein is CATSRVVNGDINEQFF. The DNA of the CDR3 is TGTGCCACCAGCAGAGTTGTGAACGGGGATATCAATGAGCAGTTCTTC.

The V and J genes are TRBV5-5 and TRBJ2-7; TRBD1 is a possible D gene (6 bases). The CDR3 consists of 13 residues. The V gene's germline CDR1 is SGHKS and CDR2 YYEKEE (reference sequence). The germline V and J ends were trimmed by 4 bases and 3 bases, with 11 bases remaining between them. The CDR3 here is CASSNPGDYEQYF. In DNA form, the CDR3 reads TGTGCCAGCAGCAACCCAGGGGACTACGAGCAGTACTTC.

As for this clone: Other DNA sequences of this sample code for an identical CDR3. The V call is TRBV10-1, the J call TRBJ1-1, with a possible D match to TRBD1 (6 bases). Germline-derived CDR1 and CDR2 are WNHNN and SYGVQD (reference sequence). Trimming left V 6 bases short and J 5 bases short, with 13 bases between. The CDR3 is made up of 13 amino acids. CDR3 nucleotide sequence: TGCGCCAGCAGCACAGGGTCCGGGACTGAAGCTTTCTTT. As protein: CASSTGSGTEAFF.

The sample holds a few counts of this clone. This chain uses TRBV20-1 with TRBJ2-4; TRBD1 is a possible D gene (6 bases). The CDR3 loop spans 13 amino acids. V was clipped by 3 bases and J by 7 bases, with 13 bases between them. Germline V lookup: CDR1 DFQATT, CDR2 SNEGSKA (reference sequence). The CDR3, as DNA: TGCAGTGCTAGTCACAGGGTTGGGAACATTCAGTACTTC. Translation: CSASHRVGNIQYF.

As to this clone: The sample holds other DNA sequences that translate to the same CDR3. The chain links TRBV7-3 to TRBJ2-1; D not certain. This CDR3 spans 13 amino acids. The V end was cut by 3 bases, the J end by 2 bases, with 5 bases between. Germline V gene data show CDR1 as SGHTA and CDR2 as FQGTGA. The CDR3 DNA reads TGTGCCAGCAGCTTTCAGACCTACAATGAGCAGTTCTTC. Protein sequence: CASSFQTYNEQFF.

The rearrangement joins TRBV7-3 to TRBJ2-4; maybe TRBD1 (7 bases). Trimming stripped 1 base from V and 15 bases from J, with 19 bases between. Germline V CDR1 and CDR2: SGHTA, FQGTGA. The CDR3 has 14 residues. The CDR3 protein is CASSLSLIQGGLYF. DNA of the CDR3: TGTGCCAGCAGCTTAAGCTTGATTCAGGGGGGCTTGTACTTC. The variable domain in full, with the rest retrieved from reference TRBV7-3 and TRBJ2-4, is GAGVSQTPSNKVTEKGKYVELRCDPISGHTALYWYRQSLGQGPEFLIYFQGTGAADDSGLPNDRFFAVRPEGSVSTLKIQRTERGDSAVYLCASSLSLIQGGLYFGAGTRLSVL.

Concerning this clone: Its ends do not fully match the called genes, so a read error is possible. This chain joins TRBV7-7 and TRBJ2-5; D perhaps matches TRBD1 (6 bases). The CDR3 is 14 amino acids. CDR1 and CDR2 (germline): SSHAT, FNYEAQ (reference sequence). Written as DNA, the CDR3 is TGTGCTAGCAGCAGAAAGGTTCAGGGGGAGACCCAGTACTTC. It is translated as CASSRKVQGETQYF.

This chain links TRBV3-1 (or the pseudogene TRBV3-2) with TRBJ2-3; no firm D call. The length of the CDR3 is 13 residues. The germline V gene has CDR1 LGHDT and CDR2 YNNKEL (reference sequence). V was shortened by 3 bases and J by 4 bases, with 8 bases between the two germline ends. The CDR3 spells CASSHLDSDTQYF. In nucleotides, the CDR3 is TGTGCCAGCAGCCACCTCGACTCAGATACGCAGTATTTT.

Worth noting for this clone: Distinct nucleotide sequences in the sample also encode this CDR3. The chain employs TRBV5-1 and TRBJ2-5; 7 positions agree with TRBD1. Germline V gene lookup returns CDR1 SGHRS and CDR2 YFSETQ. CDR3 length: 13 residues. Germline trimming cut 0 bases from V and 4 bases from J; bases unmatched to any gene: 0. Here the CDR3 reads CASSLGQGETQYF. DNA for the CDR3: TGCGCCAGCAGCTTGGGACAGGGAGAGACCCAGTACTTC.

V usage is TRBV13 and J usage is TRBJ2-3; 9 bases match TRBD2. Germline CDR1 PRHDT, CDR2 FYEKMQ (reference sequence). J lost 6 bases, V lost 2 bases, and 15 bases had no gene match. The CDR3 is made up of 18 amino acids. In nucleotides, the CDR3 is TGTGCCAGCAGCTTAAGGTACGGGACTAGCCAACGCGGGGATACGCAGTATTTT. It translates to CASSLRYGTSQRGDTQYF. Based on the CDR3 plus reference TRBV13 and TRBJ2-3, the full variable domain is AAGVIQSPRHLIKEKRETATLKCYPIPRHDTVYWYQQGPGQDPQFLISFYEKMQSDKGSIPDRFSAQQFSDYHSELNMSSLELGDSALYFCASSLRYGTSQRGDTQYFGPGTRLTVL.

This rearrangement joins TRBV9 to TRBJ1-6, with TRBD1 matching 7 bases. V lost 3 bases, J lost 2 bases, and 2 bases stayed unmatched. CDR1 and CDR2 (germline): SGDLS, YYNGEE. The CDR3 sequence is 15 residues long. CDR3 in amino acids: CASSAGQPYNSPLHF. CDR3 coding DNA: TGTGCCAGCAGCGCGGGACAGCCCTATAATTCACCCCTCCACTTT.

V gene TRBV6-5 combines with J gene TRBJ1-2; 7 positions agree with TRBD1. The CDR3 is 15 amino acids. Germline-derived CDR1 and CDR2 are MNHEY and SVGAGI. Trimming cost V 2 bases and J 5 bases; bases outside gene matches: 8. The CDR3 region has the DNA TGTGCCAGCAGTTACGGAGGTACAGGGGCTTATGGCTACACCTTC. It translates to CASSYGGTGAYGYTF.

Written as DNA, the CDR3 is TGTGCCAGCAGCTTGGCCCTTAGCGGGGAGCAGTACTTC. Translating gives CASSLALSGEQYF. The J gene is TRBJ2-7, the V gene TRBV5-4, with 7 bases aligning to TRBD2. V was clipped by 0 bases and J by 7 bases; unmatched bases: 4. The CDR3 has 13 amino acids. Germline values: CDR1 SGHNT, CDR2 YYREEE (reference sequence).

The V call is TRBV7-9, the J call TRBJ2-5; a weak D match, TRBD1 (6 bases). Germline-derived CDR1 and CDR2 are SEHNR and FQNEAQ (reference sequence). The CDR3 spans 16 residues. V lost 2 bases and J 2 bases, leaving 15 bases between the germline ends. CDR3 in amino acids: CASSLKIRGQQETQYF. CDR3 bases: TGTGCCAGCAGCTTAAAAATAAGAGGACAGCAAGAGACCCAGTACTTC.

The gene calls are TRBV5-5 and TRBJ1-5; D is unclear. V shed 4 bases and J shed 3 bases, with 14 bases lying between them. CDR3 length: 15 amino acids. Germline CDR1 reads SGHKS; CDR2 reads YYEKEE (reference sequence). CDR3 in amino acids: CASSIDPGDNQPQHF. For the CDR3, the DNA is TGTGCCAGCAGCATAGATCCAGGTGACAATCAGCCCCAGCATTTT.

This clone was recorded only once. The rearrangement joins TRBV21-1 to TRBJ2-7; whether TRBD2, the table's D call, matches the DNA was not checked. TRBV21-1 is recorded as a pseudogene. This CDR3 region has 16 residues. CDR3 sequence: CASSKDPTPSVYEQYF. The CDR3 region has the DNA TGTGCCAGCAGCAAAGACCCTACCCCGAGCGTATACGAGCAGTACTTC.

This clone was found once. The chain links TRBV3-1 (or the pseudogene TRBV3-2) to TRBJ2-6; D may be TRBD2 (5 bases). V gave up 4 bases and J gave up 0 bases, with 7 bases separating them. CDR1 is LGHDT and CDR2 is YNNKEL in the germline V gene (reference sequence). The CDR3 is made up of 15 amino acids. CDR3 coding DNA: TGTGCCAGCAGCCTGGACTTCTCTGGGGCCAACGTCCTGACTTTC. Its protein is CASSLDFSGANVLTF.

The chain joins TRBV6-5 to TRBJ2-1; TRBD2 matches 8 bases. Germline V gives CDR1 MNHEY, CDR2 SVGAGI. The ends lost 6 bases at V and 15 bases at J; junction bases unmatched: 10. This CDR3 is 12 amino acids long. The CDR3, as DNA: TGTGCCAGCAGAGATCTAGCGGGCCTGGGGTTCTTC. It is translated as CASRDLAGLGFF.

This rearrangement joins TRBV5-1 to TRBJ2-3, with TRBD1 identical over 7 bases. This CDR3 has 15 amino acids. Germline V CDR1 and CDR2: SGHRS, YFSETQ. Germline trimming cut 2 bases from V and 6 bases from J; bases unmatched to any gene: 9. The CDR3 reads CASSFRQGDLDTQYF. As DNA, the CDR3 is TGCGCCAGCAGCTTTCGACAGGGAGATTTGGATACGCAGTATTTT.

This sequence joins TRBV9 and TRBJ1-6; TRBD1 might be the D (5 bases). This CDR3 has 15 residues. V was cut by 0 bases and J by 7 bases, with 11 bases left in between. Germline V gene sequence: CDR1 SGDLS, CDR2 YYNGEE. The CDR3 nucleotides read TGTGCCAGCAGCGTAGCGGGGGAACCCAATTCACCCCTCCACTTT. Its protein is CASSVAGEPNSPLHF.

This chain joins TRBV20-1 and TRBJ2-7, with 7 bases fitting TRBD1. The germline CDR1 and CDR2 sequences are DFQATT and SNEGSKA (reference sequence). Trimming removed 3 bases from V and 2 bases from J; junction bases left unmatched: 7. This CDR3 contains 14 residues. This CDR3 reads CSASLVTGPYEQYF. CDR3 DNA sequence: TGCAGTGCTAGTCTGGTGACAGGGCCCTACGAGCAGTACTTC.

This clone was picked up one time. The rearrangement joins TRBV29-1 to TRBJ2-7; TRBD1 aligns across 8 bases. The CDR3 has 13 amino acids. CDR1 SQVTM and CDR2 ANQGSEA come from the germline V gene. With 6 bases clipped from V and 3 bases from J, the junction kept 7 bases outside the gene matches. The CDR3 DNA reads TGCAGCGTGGGTTCAGGGGGCGGCTACGAGCAGTACTTC. This sequence encodes CSVGSGGGYEQYF.